Included here is one TCR beta chain sequence, with context. Its antigen is not identified. The data derive from a study of CD8+ T cells in alopecia areata. Overall study: In an open-label trial, patients got 5 to 10 mg tofacitinib twice daily. Study-level results: Sequences from scalp samples also cover resident alphabeta T cells of normal skin.

Extracted from the samples, RNA was reverse transcribed into cDNA to serve as the sequencing template. TCRdb keeps only in-frame clones here, not all; method: immunoSEQ multiplex PCR. The data hold 270,000 or so clones, with about three fifths observed a single time. The CDR3 is made up of 14 amino acids. Germline loops: CDR1 SEHNR, CDR2 FQNEAQ (reference sequence). The V segment lost 5 bases and the J segment 10 bases; nucleotides outside the gene matches: 11. As to treatment: oral pan-JAK inhibitor, 5-10 mg twice daily. The source is a human donor with alopecia areata. The V and J genes are TRBV7-9 and TRBJ2-1; 7 bases are a match to TRBD1. The material was CD4+ T cells sorted from blood, obtained at week 24, from a patient treated with tofacitinib. CDR3 loop: CASSTMTGKGEQFF. The DNA of the CDR3 is TGTGCCAGCAGCACGATGACAGGGAAGGGCGAGCAGTTCTTC.